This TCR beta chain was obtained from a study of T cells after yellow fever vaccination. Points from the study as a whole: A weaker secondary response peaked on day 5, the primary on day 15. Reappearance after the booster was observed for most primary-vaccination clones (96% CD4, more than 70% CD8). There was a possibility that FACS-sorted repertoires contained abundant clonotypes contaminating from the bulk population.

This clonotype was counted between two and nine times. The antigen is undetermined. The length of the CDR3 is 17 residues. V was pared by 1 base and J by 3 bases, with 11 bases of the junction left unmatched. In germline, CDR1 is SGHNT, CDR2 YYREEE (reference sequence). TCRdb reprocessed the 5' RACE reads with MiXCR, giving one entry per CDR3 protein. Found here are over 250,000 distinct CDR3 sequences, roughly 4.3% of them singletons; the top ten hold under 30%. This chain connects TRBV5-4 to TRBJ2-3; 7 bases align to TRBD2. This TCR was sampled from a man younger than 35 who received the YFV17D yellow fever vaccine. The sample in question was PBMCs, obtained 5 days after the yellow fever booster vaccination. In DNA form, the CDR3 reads TGTGCCAGCAGCTTGTCGTCGGGACTACTAGCAACAGATACGCAGTATTTT. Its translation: CASSLSSGLLATDTQYF.